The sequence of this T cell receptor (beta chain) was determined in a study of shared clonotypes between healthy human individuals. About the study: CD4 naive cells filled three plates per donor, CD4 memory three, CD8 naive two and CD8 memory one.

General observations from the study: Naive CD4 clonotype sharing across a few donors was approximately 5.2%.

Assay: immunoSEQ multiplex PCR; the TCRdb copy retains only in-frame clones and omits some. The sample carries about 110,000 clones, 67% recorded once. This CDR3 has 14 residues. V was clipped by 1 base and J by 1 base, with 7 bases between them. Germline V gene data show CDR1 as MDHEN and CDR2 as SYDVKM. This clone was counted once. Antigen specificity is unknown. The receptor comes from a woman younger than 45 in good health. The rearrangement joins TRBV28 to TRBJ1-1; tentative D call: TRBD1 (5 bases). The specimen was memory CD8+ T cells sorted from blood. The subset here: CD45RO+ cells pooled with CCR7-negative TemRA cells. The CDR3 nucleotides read TGTGCCAGCAGTTTATCCGGGGCGAACACTGAAGCTTTCTTT. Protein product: CASSLSGANTEAFF.